This passage covers 14 T cell receptor beta chains from one sample sequenced in a study of cytomegalovirus exposure and HLA in healthy donors. Primers included in the PCR were 60 Vbeta and 13 Jbeta primers. The assay was immunoSEQ multiplex PCR, and TCRdb's table has in-frame clones only and misses some. The table has 30,000 to 40,000 clones, 90% seen once. The sequenced sample was PBMCs. The receptors originated from a woman younger than 30 in good health and CMV-seronegative.

The J gene is TRBJ2-5, the V gene TRBV25-1; 8 bases agree with TRBD2. Germline loops: CDR1 MGHDK, CDR2 SYGVNS. V was pared by 3 bases and J by 3 bases, with 12 bases of the junction left unmatched. The CDR3 runs 17 residues. The CDR3 reads CASSDVHPGRVEETQYF. For the CDR3, the DNA is TGTGCCAGCAGTGACGTCCACCCCGGGAGGGTAGAAGAGACCCAGTACTTC. Variable domain in full (rest from reference TRBV25-1 and TRBJ2-5): EADIYQTPRYLVIGTGKKITLECSQTMGHDKMYWYQQDPGMELHLIHYSYGVNSTEKGDLSSESTVSRIRTEHFPLTLESARPSHTSQYLCASSDVHPGRVEETQYFGPGTRLLVL.

The chain carries TRBV10-3 and TRBJ2-7; 7 nucleotides align to TRBD2. This CDR3 is built from 15 residues. V shed 11 bases, J shed 3 bases, and the junction held 16 bases outside the gene matches. CDR1 ENHRY and CDR2 SYGVKD come from the germline V gene. The CDR3 region is CAAGGSSLGLYEQYF. The CDR3 bases are TGTGCCGCTGGCGGGAGTTCCCTCGGCCTCTACGAGCAGTACTTC.

About this clone itself: The sample has other DNA sequences that encode this CDR3 too. V usage is TRBV28 and J usage is TRBJ2-7, with 12 bases lining up with TRBD2. The CDR3 runs to 15 residues. Germline V gene sequence: CDR1 MDHEN, CDR2 SYDVKM. Trimming removed 4 bases from V and 6 bases from J; junction bases left unmatched: 7. CDR3 DNA sequence: TGTGCCAGCAGTTCCGGACTAGCGGGACGTCGCGAGCAGTACTTC. It codes for CASSSGLAGRREQYF.

This CDR3 reads CASSPPGPFGELFF. CDR3 bases: TGTGCCAGCAGCCCCCCGGGTCCCTTTGGGGAGCTGTTTTTT. The chain joins TRBV7-3 to TRBJ2-2; D is undetermined. The CDR3 runs 14 residues. Germline V gives CDR1 SGHTA, CDR2 FQGTGA. V lost 5 bases and J lost 8, with 15 bases in between.

V usage is TRBV28 and J usage is TRBJ2-3, with TRBD2 matching 9 bases. Germline values: CDR1 MDHEN, CDR2 SYDVKM. V shed 10 bases, J shed 1 base, and the junction held 12 bases outside the gene matches. This CDR3 is built from 16 residues. The CDR3 protein is CAIESAGGPGTDTQYF. In DNA form, the CDR3 reads TGTGCCATCGAGTCGGCGGGAGGGCCGGGCACAGATACGCAGTATTTT.

V is TRBV2 and J is TRBJ2-7, with D possibly being TRBD1 (5 bases). The CDR3 is 12 residues long. Trimming left V 6 bases short and J 4 bases short, with 10 bases between. CDR1 and CDR2 (germline): SNHLY, FYNNEI. In nucleotides, the CDR3 is TGTGCCAGCAGCAGGGAACCATACGAGCAGTACTTC. This gives the protein CASSREPYEQYF.

The chain combines TRBV28 with TRBJ2-5, with 7 positions matching TRBD1. The germline gives CDR1 MDHEN, CDR2 SYDVKM. The CDR3 contains 14 residues. After removal of 6 bases from V and 1 base from J, the junction contained 5 bases not matched to a gene. CDR3 amino acids: CASRIDRAQETQYF. The CDR3 region has the DNA TGTGCCAGCAGGATTGACAGGGCCCAAGAGACCCAGTACTTC.

This clone was detected once. The chain is built from TRBV18 and TRBJ1-2, with 7 positions matching TRBD1. CDR1 KGHSH and CDR2 LQKENI come from the germline V gene. The CDR3 runs to 16 residues. V lost 0 bases and J lost 7; bases outside the gene matches: 11. CDR3 in amino acids: CASSPPEQGQLGGYTF. In DNA, the CDR3 is TGTGCCAGCTCACCACCGGAACAGGGGCAATTGGGTGGCTACACCTTC.

This chain uses TRBV30 with TRBJ2-1; D remains ambiguous. In germline, CDR1 is GTSNPN, CDR2 SVGIG (reference sequence). The CDR3 extends over 14 amino acids. V shed 3 bases and J shed 6 bases, with 15 bases lying between them. This CDR3 reads CAWSDTPLTNEQFF. The CDR3 DNA sequence: TGTGCCTGGAGCGATACCCCACTTACCAATGAGCAGTTCTTC.

The chain uses TRBV28 and TRBJ1-2; D gene ambiguous. The length of the CDR3 is 14 residues. From germline, CDR1 is MDHEN and CDR2 SYDVKM. V gave up 3 bases and J gave up 4 bases, with 12 bases separating them. The CDR3, as DNA: TGTGCCAGCAGTTTGAGAGGGCAGATCTATGGCTACACCTTC. Translation: CASSLRGQIYGYTF.

The V and J genes are TRBV9 and TRBJ2-7, with D tentatively TRBD2 (5 bases). V lost 4 bases to trimming and J lost 0 bases, with 14 bases between them. There are 15 residues in the CDR3. CDR1 is SGDLS and CDR2 is YYNGEE in the germline V gene. CDR3 sequence: CASSPLTGNSYEQYF. The CDR3 DNA follows: TGTGCCAGCAGCCCCTTGACCGGGAACTCCTACGAGCAGTACTTC.

This chain uses TRBV11-2 with TRBJ2-3; 7 bases are a match to TRBD1. In germline, CDR1 is SGHAT, CDR2 FQNNGV. Trimming took 5 bases from V and 0 from J; bases not matched to a gene: 5. The CDR3 is 15 residues long. CDR3 in DNA: TGTGCCAGCAGCATCGACAGGGAGAGCACAGATACGCAGTATTTT. Residues: CASSIDRESTDTQYF.

The chain is built from TRBV6-5 and TRBJ2-3; maybe TRBD1 (6 bases). The CDR3 is 13 residues long. With 3 bases removed from V and 4 bases from J, the gap between germline ends came to 8 bases. Germline V CDR1 and CDR2: MNHEY, SVGAGI. This CDR3 is CASSYGGADTQYF. CDR3 DNA sequence: TGTGCCAGCAGTTATGGGGGCGCAGATACGCAGTATTTT.

The chain combines TRBV2 with TRBJ2-2, with D tentatively TRBD2 (6 bases). The length of the CDR3 is 15 residues. V was pared by 3 bases and J by 5 bases, with 13 bases between. Germline V lookup: CDR1 SNHLY, CDR2 FYNNEI. CDR3 amino acids: CASSEAGRRTGELFF. CDR3 bases: TGTGCCAGCAGTGAGGCGGGAAGGCGGACCGGGGAGCTGTTTTTT.